This TCR beta chain was profiled in a study of identifying expanded T cells in peripheral blood. V was pared by 0 bases and J by 2 bases, with 13 bases between. The CDR3 length is 16 residues. Germline V gene lookup returns CDR1 KGHSH and CDR2 LQKENI. Here immunoSEQ multiplex PCR was the method, and the copy in TCRdb shows in-frame clones only, minus some. The table includes 75,000 to 90,000 clones, approximately 90% detected once. No infections or other immune events were documented during collection. The V call is TRBV18, the J call TRBJ2-5, with D perhaps TRBD1 (5 bases). The TCR was taken from a person between 18 and 75 years old in good health. Sample: blood. The CDR3 DNA follows: TGTGCCAGCTCACCACCGCAGAGGAAGGGGCAAGAGACCCAGTACTTC. Translated: CASSPPQRKGQETQYF. The full variable domain, rest sourced from reference TRBV18 and TRBJ2-5, is NAGVMQNPRHLVRRRGQEARLRCSPMKGHSHVYWYRQLPEEGLKFMVYLQKENIIDESGMPKERFSAEFPKEGPSILRIQQVVRGDSAAYFCASSPPQRKGQETQYFGPGTRLLVL.